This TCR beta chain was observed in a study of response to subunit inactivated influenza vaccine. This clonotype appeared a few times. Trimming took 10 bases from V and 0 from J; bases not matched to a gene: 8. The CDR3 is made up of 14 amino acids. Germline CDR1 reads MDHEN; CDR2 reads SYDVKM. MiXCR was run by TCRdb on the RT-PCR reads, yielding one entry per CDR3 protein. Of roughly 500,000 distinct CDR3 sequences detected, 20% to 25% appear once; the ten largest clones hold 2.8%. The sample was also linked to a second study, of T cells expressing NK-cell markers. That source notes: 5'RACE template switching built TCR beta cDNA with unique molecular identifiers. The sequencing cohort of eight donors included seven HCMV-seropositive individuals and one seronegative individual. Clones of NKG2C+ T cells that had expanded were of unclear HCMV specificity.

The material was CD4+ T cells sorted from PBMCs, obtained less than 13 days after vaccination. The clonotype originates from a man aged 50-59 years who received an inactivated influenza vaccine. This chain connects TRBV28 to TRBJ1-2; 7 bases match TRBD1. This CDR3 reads CAIQQGFSNYGYTF. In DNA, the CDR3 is TGTGCCATCCAACAGGGGTTCTCTAACTATGGCTACACCTTC.